The TCR beta chain under discussion was sequenced for a study of blood T cell repertoires in COVID-19. As for the study in general: The cDNA or gDNA used as material had been derived from T cells, B-cell-depleted T cells, or PBMCs.

Everyone who took part was roughly 18 to 89 years old, and they came from 24 US areas. Original analysis: The assay estimated nucleated cells by amplifying reference gene primers. The table came from immunoSEQ multiplex PCR; TCRdb's copy has only in-frame clones and leaves some out. The V and J calls and clone size are taken from that table; D and trimming were inferred from the DNA. Of 210,000 or so clones in the sample, 81% were seen once. Looked up from germline, CDR1 is DFQATT and CDR2 is SNEGSKA (reference sequence). CDR3 length: 11 amino acids. Trimming cost V 7 bases and J 9 bases, with 15 bases left between them.

The rearrangement joins TRBV20-1 to TRBJ1-1; D is unresolved. The TCR sequence derives from a woman in her 50s with acute COVID-19. The specimen was PBMCs or T cells enriched from blood (not recorded which). In nucleotides, the CDR3 is TGCAGTGGACGAGGACTGAATAAAGCTTTCTTT. Amino acids: CSGRGLNKAFF.